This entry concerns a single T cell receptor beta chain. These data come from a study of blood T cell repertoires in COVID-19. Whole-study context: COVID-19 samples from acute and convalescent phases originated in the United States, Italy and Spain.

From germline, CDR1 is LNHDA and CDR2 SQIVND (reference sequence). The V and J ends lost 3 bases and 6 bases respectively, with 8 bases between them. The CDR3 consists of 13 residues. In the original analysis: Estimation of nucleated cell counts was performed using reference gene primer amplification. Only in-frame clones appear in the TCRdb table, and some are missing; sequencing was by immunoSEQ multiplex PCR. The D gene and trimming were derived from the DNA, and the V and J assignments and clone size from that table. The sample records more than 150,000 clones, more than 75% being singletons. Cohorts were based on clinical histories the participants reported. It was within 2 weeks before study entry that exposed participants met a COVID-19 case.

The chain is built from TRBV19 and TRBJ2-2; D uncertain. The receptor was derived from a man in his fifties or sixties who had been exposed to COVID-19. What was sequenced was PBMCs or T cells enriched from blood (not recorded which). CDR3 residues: CASSINRAGELFF. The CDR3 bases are TGTGCCAGTAGTATTAACCGGGCCGGGGAGCTGTTTTTT.